Following are 25 T cell receptor beta chains from one sample sequenced in a study of T cells in localized non-small cell lung cancer. Generated by immunoSEQ multiplex PCR, the TCRdb table keeps only in-frame clones and is missing some. This repertoire shows about 620 clones, over 20% found once; its top ten account for 15% to 20%. Source: lung tumor tissue, taken before any cancer treatment. These receptors were obtained from a woman aged 35 to 69 with stage III lung adenocarcinoma.

The sample holds a few counts of this clone. This chain joins TRBV11-3 and TRBJ2-3; the match to TRBD2 covers 10 bases. This CDR3 region has 18 residues. Germline trimming cut 4 bases from V and 6 bases from J; bases unmatched to any gene: 16. CDR1 and CDR2 from the germline V gene are SGHNT and YENEEA. The CDR3 protein is CASSSGLLAGGEGDTQYF. For the CDR3, the DNA is TGTGCCAGCAGCTCCGGTCTGTTAGCGGGAGGTGAGGGGGATACGCAGTATTTT.

The chain is built from TRBV6-8 and TRBJ2-2; D is unclear. Germline CDR1 and CDR2: MNHGY and SAAAGT. CDR3 length: 14 amino acids. V gave up 8 bases and J gave up 1 base, with 11 bases separating them. The CDR3 nucleotides read TGTGCCAGCCCTAGGGCCAGGAACACCGGGGAGCTGTTTTTT. It specifies CASPRARNTGELFF.

This clone was recorded a few times. The chain uses TRBV6-8 and TRBJ2-7; D is possibly TRBD2 (5 bases). From germline, CDR1 is MNHGY and CDR2 SAAAGT. The CDR3 consists of 16 residues. V gave up 2 bases and J gave up 3 bases, with 17 bases separating them. The CDR3 sequence: CASSYGGMSEGYEQYF. In DNA, the CDR3 is TGTGCCAGCAGTTACGGCGGAATGTCTGAGGGCTACGAGCAGTACTTC.

The chain recombines TRBV9 with TRBJ2-3, with 7 positions matching TRBD1. This CDR3 has 15 residues. With V trimmed by 0 bases and J by 1 base, 2 bases remained unmatched. Germline V gene lookup returns CDR1 SGDLS and CDR2 YYNGEE. The CDR3 here is CASSVEQGRTDTQYF. The CDR3 DNA is TGTGCCAGCAGCGTAGAACAGGGGCGCACAGATACGCAGTATTTT.

CDR3 bases: TGTGCCAGTAGGGGGGGCCCCTATGGCTACACCTTC. This sequence encodes CASRGGPYGYTF. The chain carries TRBV19 and TRBJ1-2, with D tentatively TRBD1 (6 bases). This CDR3 has 12 residues. Trimming shortened V by 6 bases and J by 4 bases, and 9 bases separated the two germline ends. Per germline, CDR1 LNHDA and CDR2 SQIVND (reference sequence).

The V gene is TRBV29-1, the J gene TRBJ2-2, with D perhaps matching TRBD2 (7 bases). V was clipped by 5 bases and J by 1 base, with 11 bases between them. CDR1 SQVTM and CDR2 ANQGSEA come from the germline V gene. The CDR3 is made up of 14 amino acids. Written as DNA, the CDR3 is TGCAGCGTTAGCGGGACATGGAACACCGGGGAGCTGTTTTTT. The encoded protein is CSVSGTWNTGELFF.

The chain's CDR3 is CASSQDERGASYEQYF. CDR3 sequence (DNA): TGCGCCAGCAGCCAAGATGAGCGGGGGGCATCCTACGAGCAGTACTTC. The chain links TRBV1 to TRBJ2-7; the table's D call, TRBD2, has no DNA check behind it. TRBV1 is designated a pseudogene. The CDR3 runs 16 residues.

V gene TRBV14 combines with J gene TRBJ2-5; 10 bases map to TRBD1. From germline, CDR1 is SGHDN and CDR2 FVKESK. Unmatched junction bases numbered 7, after V lost 1 base and J lost 5 bases. The CDR3 consists of 16 residues. The CDR3 here is CASSQAKTGGEETQYF. The CDR3 nucleotides read TGTGCCAGCAGCCAAGCCAAGACAGGGGGCGAGGAGACCCAGTACTTC.

This clone is a singleton in its sample. The rearrangement uses TRBV19 and TRBJ2-3, with a weak D call TRBD1 (5 bases). The V and J ends lost 5 bases and 1 base respectively, with 13 bases between them. Germline V CDR1 and CDR2: LNHDA, SQIVND (reference sequence). The CDR3 covers 15 residues. The CDR3 coding sequence is TGTGCCAGTAGTCCCCAGGGCGTGGGCACAGATACGCAGTATTTT. Translated, it gives CASSPQGVGTDTQYF.

The rearrangement links TRBV19 to TRBJ2-5, with a weak D call TRBD2 (5 bases). Germline-derived CDR1 and CDR2 are LNHDA and SQIVND (reference sequence). V lost 3 bases, J lost 5 bases, and 13 bases lay in between. CDR3 length: 14 amino acids. DNA for the CDR3: TGTGCCAGTAGTATCCCCGGGAATTTGGAGACCCAGTACTTC. It codes for CASSIPGNLETQYF.

Only a few counts were recorded for this clone. V usage is TRBV28 and J usage is TRBJ1-5; D remains unclear. The CDR3 is made up of 14 amino acids. V was shortened by 8 bases and J by 2 bases, with 13 bases between the two germline ends. CDR1 and CDR2 from the germline V gene are MDHEN and SYDVKM. The CDR3 sequence is CASVHHNGNQPQHF. CDR3 sequence (DNA): TGTGCCAGCGTCCACCATAACGGCAATCAGCCCCAGCATTTT.

This clone was seen only a few times. This chain uses TRBV30 with TRBJ2-1; D might be TRBD1 or TRBD2, each matching 5 bases. CDR1 is GTSNPN and CDR2 is SVGIG in the germline V gene (reference sequence). The CDR3 is made up of 14 amino acids. V was clipped by 3 bases and J by 7 bases, with 16 bases between them. The CDR3 bases are TGTGCCTGGAGCGCTCGGACCTGGGGGAATGAGCAGTTCTTC. Translating it yields CAWSARTWGNEQFF.

This chain uses TRBV9 with TRBJ1-5, with D perhaps TRBD1 (5 bases). The CDR3 is 15 amino acids. Germline V gene sequence: CDR1 SGDLS, CDR2 YYNGEE. Trimming stripped 3 bases from V and 2 bases from J, with 12 bases between. CDR3 region: CASSETDPGNQPQHF. The DNA for the CDR3 is TGTGCCAGCAGCGAGACAGATCCCGGCAATCAGCCCCAGCATTTT.

In its sample, this clone was seen once. This chain uses TRBV30 with TRBJ2-6, with unresolved D. Germline loops: CDR1 GTSNPN, CDR2 SVGIG (reference sequence). The V gene lost 8 bases and the J gene lost 0 bases, with 14 bases spanning the gap. The CDR3 contains 15 residues. CDR3 in amino acids: CASEPFYSGANVLTF. As DNA, the CDR3 is TGTGCCAGTGAACCCTTTTACTCTGGGGCCAACGTCCTGACTTTC. Supplemented by reference TRBV30 and TRBJ2-6, the full variable domain reads SQTIHQWPATLVQPVGSPLSLECTVEGTSNPNLYWYRQAAGRGLQLLFYSVGIGQISSEVPQNLSASRPQDRQFILSSKKLLLSDSGFYLCASEPFYSGANVLTFGAGSRLTVL.

This clone was observed a few times. The J gene is TRBJ2-5, the V gene TRBV28; no definite D call. V lost 7 bases and J 5 bases, leaving 17 bases between the germline ends. This CDR3 comprises 14 residues. The germline V gene encodes CDR1 MDHEN and CDR2 SYDVKM. The CDR3 sequence is CASIPGSGDETQYF. The CDR3, as DNA: TGTGCCAGCATCCCCGGGTCTGGGGATGAGACCCAGTACTTC.

The chain links TRBV19 to TRBJ1-2; TRBD1 matches 12 bases. Germline loops: CDR1 LNHDA, CDR2 SQIVND (reference sequence). The CDR3 loop spans 14 amino acids. V lost 7 bases to trimming and J lost 3 bases; unmatched junction nucleotides: 3. The CDR3 bases are TGTGCCAGTACCGGGACAGGGGGCGACTATGGCTACACCTTC. This translates into CASTGTGGDYGYTF.

The V gene is TRBV15, the J gene TRBJ2-5; 8 bases align to TRBD2. This CDR3 region has 15 residues. V shed 0 bases and J 4 bases; nucleotides not matched to a gene: 4. CDR1 and CDR2 (germline): LNHNV, YYDKDF (reference sequence). CDR3 loop: CATSRERGGLETQYF. The CDR3, as DNA: TGTGCCACCAGCAGAGAACGGGGGGGTTTAGAGACCCAGTACTTC.

A few counts support this clone. The chain has TRBV6-8 and TRBJ2-5, with a tentative D call TRBD1 (6 bases). The CDR3 covers 13 residues. CDR1 and CDR2 from the germline V gene are MNHGY and SAAAGT. V was cut by 6 bases and J by 4 bases, with 12 bases left in between. For the CDR3, the DNA is TGTGCCAGCAGCGTGGCAGGGGTAGAGACCCAGTACTTC. Translation gives CASSVAGVETQYF.

This chain connects TRBV19 to TRBJ2-5; TRBD2 matches 7 bases. CDR3 length: 16 residues. V was clipped by 1 base and J by 3 bases; unmatched bases: 8. The V gene's germline CDR1 is LNHDA and CDR2 SQIVND (reference sequence). CDR3 residues: CASSIVSAGEEETQYF. The CDR3 region has the DNA TGTGCCAGTAGTATAGTATCGGCGGGAGAGGAAGAGACCCAGTACTTC.

This clone was picked up a small number of times. This chain joins TRBV11-3 and TRBJ2-1; 10 bases are a match to TRBD2. The ends lost 7 bases at V and 3 bases at J; junction bases unmatched: 3. The CDR3 has 14 residues. Germline V gene lookup returns CDR1 SGHNT and CDR2 YENEEA. The CDR3 protein is CASIRTSGYNEQFF. In DNA, the CDR3 is TGTGCCAGCATCCGGACTAGCGGCTACAATGAGCAGTTCTTC.

This clone has a handful of counts. In DNA, the CDR3 is TGTGCCAGCAGCTTAGGGGGCAGGGGGTCCTACAATGAGCAGTTCTTC. The encoded protein is CASSLGGRGSYNEQFF. The J gene is TRBJ2-1, the V gene TRBV11-3, with 7 bases matching TRBD1. The CDR3 loop spans 16 amino acids. Trimming removed 1 base from V and 1 base from J; junction bases left unmatched: 4. Germline values: CDR1 SGHNT, CDR2 YENEEA.

This rearrangement joins TRBV11-3 to TRBJ2-1; 15 nucleotides agree with TRBD2. The CDR3 runs 17 residues. Germline V lookup: CDR1 SGHNT, CDR2 YENEEA. V was clipped by 3 bases and J by 3 bases; unmatched bases: 3. CDR3 region: CASSFGTSGRFYNEQFF. In DNA, the CDR3 is TGTGCCAGCAGCTTCGGGACTAGCGGGAGGTTCTACAATGAGCAGTTCTTC.

This clone has more than one count but fewer than ten. The gene calls are TRBV30 and TRBJ2-5; TRBD2 might be the D (6 bases). The CDR3 sequence is 15 residues long. Germline CDR1 GTSNPN, CDR2 SVGIG (reference sequence). The V and J ends lost 0 bases and 4 bases respectively, with 15 bases between them. The CDR3 DNA follows: TGTGCCTGGAGTGTAATTTCAGGGAGGTCAGAGACCCAGTACTTC. It specifies CAWSVISGRSETQYF.

A few counts support this clone. This sequence joins TRBV9 and TRBJ2-1; D is unclear. The V end was cut by 3 bases, the J end by 6 bases, with 10 bases between. The CDR3 sequence is 13 residues long. Germline loops: CDR1 SGDLS, CDR2 YYNGEE. In DNA form, the CDR3 reads TGTGCCAGCAGCGGGAGTTTTGGCAATGAGCAGTTCTTC. This sequence encodes CASSGSFGNEQFF.

In nucleotides, the CDR3 is TGTGCCAGCAGTTTATCCCCCAGAGATGAGCAGTTCTTC. Translating it yields CASSLSPRDEQFF. The chain couples TRBV28 to TRBJ2-1; no firm D call. The CDR3 is 13 amino acids. The germline V and J ends were trimmed by 1 base and 8 bases, with 9 bases remaining between them. The V gene's germline CDR1 is MDHEN and CDR2 SYDVKM.